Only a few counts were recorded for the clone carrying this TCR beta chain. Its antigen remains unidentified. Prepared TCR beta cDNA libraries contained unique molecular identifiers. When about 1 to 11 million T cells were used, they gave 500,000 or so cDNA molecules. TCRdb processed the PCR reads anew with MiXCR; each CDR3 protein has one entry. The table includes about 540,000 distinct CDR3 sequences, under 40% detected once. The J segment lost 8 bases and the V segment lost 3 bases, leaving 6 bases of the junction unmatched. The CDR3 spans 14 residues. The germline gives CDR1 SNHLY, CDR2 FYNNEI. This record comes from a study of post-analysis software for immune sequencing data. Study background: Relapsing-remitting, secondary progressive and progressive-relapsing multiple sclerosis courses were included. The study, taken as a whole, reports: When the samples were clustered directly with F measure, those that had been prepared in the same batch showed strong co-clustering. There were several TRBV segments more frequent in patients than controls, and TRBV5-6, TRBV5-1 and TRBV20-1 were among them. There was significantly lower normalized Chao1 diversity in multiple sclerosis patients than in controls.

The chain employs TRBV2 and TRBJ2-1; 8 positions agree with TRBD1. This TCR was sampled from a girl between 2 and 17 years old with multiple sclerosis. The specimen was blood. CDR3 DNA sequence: TGTGCCAGCAGTGACGGCAGGGGGCGGGATGAGCAGTTCTTC. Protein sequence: CASSDGRGRDEQFF.